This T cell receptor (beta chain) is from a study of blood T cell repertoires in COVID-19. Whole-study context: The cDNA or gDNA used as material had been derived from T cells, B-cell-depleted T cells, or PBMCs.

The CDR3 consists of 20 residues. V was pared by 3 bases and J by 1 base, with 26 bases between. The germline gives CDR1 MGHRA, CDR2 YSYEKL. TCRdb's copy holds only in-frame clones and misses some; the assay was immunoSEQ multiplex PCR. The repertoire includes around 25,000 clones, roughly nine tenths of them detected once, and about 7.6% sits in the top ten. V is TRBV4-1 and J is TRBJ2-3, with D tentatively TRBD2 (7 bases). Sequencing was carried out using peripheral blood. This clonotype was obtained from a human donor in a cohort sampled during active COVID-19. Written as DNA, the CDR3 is TGCGCCAGCAGCCATGGGCATGGGGTAGGGGGGGGCCGGGGCACAGATACGCAGTATTTT. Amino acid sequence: CASSHGHGVGGGRGTDTQYF.